This T cell receptor beta chain was recorded in a study of T cell repertoires in cytomegalovirus infection. Study overall: Matching HLA type and CMV infection were both indicated by public TCR beta signatures. Broader study findings: Clonotypes of TCR beta that were HLA-C-restricted and CMV-specific dominated the ex vivo response.

Each CDR3 protein is one row after TCRdb ran MiXCR on the reads. The top ten clones hold around 43% of a sample with approximately 260,000 distinct CDR3 sequences, about 15% of them seen once. This clonotype appeared a few times. Its antigen is not known. Germline V gives CDR1 SGHVS, CDR2 FNYEAQ. This CDR3 region has 15 residues. V was pared by 1 base and J by 3 bases, with 13 bases between. The sequenced sample consisted of CD8+ T cells from PBMCs. The clonotype comes from a human donor in good health (CMV status not recorded). Some clones in this sample may be carry-over from other donors' samples. V usage is TRBV7-6 and J usage is TRBJ2-7; D could derive from TRBD1 or TRBD2 (5 bases each). The CDR3 reads CASSLGGASFYEQYF. CDR3 nucleotides: TGTGCCAGCAGCTTAGGAGGGGCGTCCTTCTACGAGCAGTACTTC.